Below are 17 T cell receptor beta chains sequenced from a single sample in a study of T-cell reconstitution after alpha-beta-depleted transplantation in children. Using unique molecular identifiers, the investigators prepared the TCRbeta library. Each CDR3 protein gets one entry after TCRdb re-called the PCR reads with MiXCR. The sample lists about 420,000 distinct CDR3 sequences, approximately 11% seen once, with 4.5% to 6% in the top ten. This specimen consisted of PBMCs from the stem cell graft donor, obtained from the stem cell graft. The receptors originated from a human donor who donated a stem cell graft to a child with acute myeloid leukemia.

This clonotype came up a few times. This clone may be a read error of a much larger clone one base away. The chain couples TRBV7-3 to TRBJ2-3; 8 bases are shared with TRBD2. This CDR3 is 13 amino acids long. Per the germline V gene, CDR1 is SGHTA and CDR2 is FQGTGA. With V trimmed by 5 bases and J by 4 bases, 2 bases remained unmatched. CDR3 DNA sequence: TGTGCCAGCAGCGCCGGGGGGGCAGATACGCAGTATTTT. It yields the protein CASSAGGADTQYF.

This clonotype came up a few times. The chain combines TRBV5-5 with TRBJ1-1; the D gene is possibly TRBD1 (5 bases). The V end was cut by 5 bases, the J end by 0 bases, with 11 bases between. The length of the CDR3 is 14 residues. CDR1 SGHKS and CDR2 YYEKEE come from the germline V gene (reference sequence). CDR3 amino acids: CASRSGLMNTEAFF. CDR3 in DNA: TGTGCCAGCAGGTCAGGGCTGATGAACACTGAAGCTTTCTTT. The full variable domain, in which reference TRBV5-5 and TRBJ1-1 provide the parts outside the CDR3, is DAGVTQSPTHLIKTRGQQVTLRCSPISGHKSVSWYQQVLGQGPQFIFQYYEKEERGRGNFPDRFSARQFPNYSSELNVNALLLGDSALYLCASRSGLMNTEAFFGQGTRLTVV.

This clonotype was seen a handful of times. The V gene is TRBV7-9, the J gene TRBJ2-5; TRBD2 matches 10 bases. Losses at the gene ends were 7 bases for V and 5 bases for J; bases not matched to a gene: 13. This CDR3 is built from 16 residues. CDR1 is SEHNR, CDR2 FQNEAQ, per germline (reference sequence). The CDR3 here is CASTNERGGVSETQYF. CDR3 sequence (DNA): TGTGCCAGCACCAATGAGCGGGGGGGCGTCTCCGAGACCCAGTACTTC.

The chain couples TRBV20-1 to TRBJ2-2, with D hard to call. The CDR3 is made up of 16 amino acids. The V gene's germline CDR1 is DFQATT and CDR2 SNEGSKA (reference sequence). The ends were cut back, 4 bases at V and 4 bases at J, with 19 bases in the middle. Here the CDR3 DNA reads TGCAGTGCTATAGATAAGGGCCAGGTTATCACCGGGGAGCTGTTTTTT. Protein: CSAIDKGQVITGELFF.

This clonotype was picked up many times. This chain links TRBV5-1 with TRBJ2-1; TRBD2 aligns across 11 bases. This CDR3 is 14 amino acids long. Germline values: CDR1 SGHRS, CDR2 YFSETQ. V lost 8 bases and J lost 6; bases outside the gene matches: 7. The CDR3 reads CASQAGLAGNEQFF. The CDR3 DNA reads as TGCGCCAGTCAGGCTGGACTAGCGGGCAATGAGCAGTTCTTC.

A few counts support this clonotype. V is TRBV5-1 and J is TRBJ2-1; 7 bases fit TRBD1. Trimming took 2 bases from V and 5 from J; bases not matched to a gene: 7. The germline gives CDR1 SGHRS, CDR2 YFSETQ. This CDR3 contains 15 residues. CDR3 sequence reads: CASSFLTGLDNEQFF. In nucleotides, the CDR3 is TGCGCCAGCAGCTTTTTGACAGGGCTAGACAATGAGCAGTTCTTC. Full variable domain (missing parts from reference TRBV5-1 and TRBJ2-1): KAGVTQTPRYLIKTRGQQVTLSCSPISGHRSVSWYQQTPGQGLQFLFEYFSETQRNKGNFPGRFSGRQFSNSRSEMNVSTLELGDSALYLCASSFLTGLDNEQFFGPGTRLTVL.

V gene TRBV20-1 combines with J gene TRBJ2-5; 7 nucleotides line up with TRBD1. Germline-derived CDR1 and CDR2 are DFQATT and SNEGSKA (reference sequence). This CDR3 is built from 14 residues. The junction had 4 bases not matched to a gene; V was cut back by 1 base and J by 2 bases. CDR3 DNA: TGCAGTGCTAGAGGAGGACAGGATCAAGAGACCCAGTACTTC. Translated: CSARGGQDQETQYF.

This clonotype was counted only a few times. J is TRBJ1-5 and V is TRBV12-3 or TRBV12-4; D is possibly TRBD1 (5 bases). Trimming shortened V by 1 base and J by 5 bases, and 15 bases separated the two germline ends. The CDR3 sequence is 16 residues long. The CDR3, as DNA: TGTGCCAGCAGTTTAGGGAGTGGGGGGATCCATCAGCCCCAGCATTTT. Residues: CASSLGSGGIHQPQHF.

This clonotype appeared a few times. The chain links TRBV14 to TRBJ2-5; TRBD1 aligns across 7 bases. In germline, CDR1 is SGHDN, CDR2 FVKESK. The CDR3 is 17 amino acids. After removal of 2 bases from V and 2 bases from J, the junction contained 11 bases not matched to a gene. In DNA, the CDR3 is TGTGCCAGCAGCCAACTCTGGACAGGAAGATTACAAGAGACCCAGTACTTC. Translated, it gives CASSQLWTGRLQETQYF.

The chain joins TRBV7-2 to TRBJ2-7; D is ambiguous. The V gene lost 1 base and the J gene lost 8 bases, with 15 bases spanning the gap. This CDR3 spans 14 amino acids. Germline V CDR1 and CDR2: SGHTA, FQGNSA. The CDR3 DNA is TGTGCCAGCAGCTTAGAGGGCACCCTTTTAAAGCAGTACTTC. Its translation is CASSLEGTLLKQYF.

This clonotype was counted between two and nine times. The V call is TRBV20-1, the J call TRBJ2-7; D may be TRBD1 or TRBD2 (5 bases each). The germline CDR1 and CDR2 sequences are DFQATT and SNEGSKA (reference sequence). Trimming shortened V by 5 bases and J by 9 bases, and 23 bases separated the two germline ends. The CDR3 has 14 residues. The CDR3 DNA reads as TGCAGTGCTTTGGCTTTGGACACGGACCGGGGGCAGTACTTC. It specifies CSALALDTDRGQYF.

The chain couples TRBV15 to TRBJ2-5; D gene unclear. From germline, CDR1 is LNHNV and CDR2 YYDKDF (reference sequence). This CDR3 region has 12 residues. The germline V and J ends were trimmed by 3 bases and 1 base, with 3 bases remaining between them. CDR3 in DNA: TGTGCCACCAGCAGCTTCCAAGAGACCCAGTACTTC. This encodes CATSSFQETQYF.

This clonotype was found a few times. The chain recombines TRBV4-3 with TRBJ2-7; the match to TRBD1 covers 7 bases. Looked up from germline, CDR1 is LGHNA and CDR2 is YSLEER. The junction had 9 bases not matched to a gene; V was cut back by 1 base and J by 9 bases. The CDR3 spans 14 residues. CDR3 DNA sequence: TGCGCCAGCAGCCAAGCTATCACAGGGGCTGCGCAGTACTTC. Protein product: CASSQAITGAAQYF.

The rearrangement joins TRBV5-1 to TRBJ2-1, with D unresolved. Germline V CDR1 and CDR2: SGHRS, YFSETQ. Trimming cost V 4 bases and J 1 base, with 15 bases left between them. The CDR3 contains 16 residues. CDR3 in amino acids: CASSPARVQSYNEQFF. DNA for the CDR3: TGCGCCAGCAGCCCCGCCCGGGTTCAGTCCTACAATGAGCAGTTCTTC.

This clonotype was detected many times. The rearrangement uses TRBV5-1 and TRBJ2-3, with 7 bases lining up with TRBD2. After removal of 0 bases from V and 1 base from J, the junction contained 2 bases not matched to a gene. This CDR3 is 15 amino acids long. The V gene's germline CDR1 is SGHRS and CDR2 YFSETQ. The CDR3 DNA follows: TGCGCCAGCAGCTTGGGCGGGGGACGCACAGATACGCAGTATTTT. Translating it yields CASSLGGGRTDTQYF.

CDR3 in DNA: TGCAGCGTTGACTCGACGGGTCCACAGGGATCGGGCACAGATACGCAGTATTTT. Residues: CSVDSTGPQGSGTDTQYF. V gene TRBV29-1 combines with J gene TRBJ2-3; tentatively, D is TRBD1 (6 bases). Deletions cut 3 bases from V and 1 base from J, with 23 bases between. The CDR3 consists of 18 residues. The germline V gene encodes CDR1 SQVTM and CDR2 ANQGSEA.

This clonotype was seen at least ten times. The V gene is TRBV20-1, the J gene TRBJ2-5; D unresolved. This CDR3 comprises 13 residues. CDR1 is DFQATT and CDR2 is SNEGSKA in the germline V gene (reference sequence). Trimming left V 1 base short and J 5 bases short, with 11 bases between. The CDR3 DNA reads as TGCAGTGCTAGAGGTCCACCCCGGGAGACCCAGTACTTC. As protein: CSARGPPRETQYF.